The clone carrying this TCR beta chain was detected only a few times. What it recognizes is unknown. Distinct nucleotide sequences in the sample also encode this CDR3. Specimens obtained from alopecia areata patients comprised lesional scalp punch biopsies and peripheral blood. Extracted RNA was reverse transcribed into cDNA, the sequencing template. Clones were read by immunoSEQ multiplex PCR, and TCRdb kept only the in-frame ones, dropping some. The data show over 150,000 clones, about 63% seen once. From germline, CDR1 is LGHNT and CDR2 FRNRAP. This CDR3 is built from 15 residues. V trimming: 1 base; J trimming: 5 bases; junction bases outside the gene matches: 5. The data are from a study of CD8+ T cells in alopecia areata. Broader study findings: Normal scalp showed lower clonality than lesional scalp, especially alopecia totalis/universalis. Patients displayed less clarity in TCR sharing than mice, a finding possibly related to HLA.

The sequence was obtained from a human donor with alopecia areata. The material sequenced was CD4+ T cells sorted from blood, taken at week 0. The chain links TRBV12-5 to TRBJ2-7; 10 bases fit TRBD1. CDR3 DNA sequence: TGTGCTAGTGGTTTGGAGGGACAGGGGTCCCACGAGCAGTACTTC. It translates to CASGLEGQGSHEQYF.